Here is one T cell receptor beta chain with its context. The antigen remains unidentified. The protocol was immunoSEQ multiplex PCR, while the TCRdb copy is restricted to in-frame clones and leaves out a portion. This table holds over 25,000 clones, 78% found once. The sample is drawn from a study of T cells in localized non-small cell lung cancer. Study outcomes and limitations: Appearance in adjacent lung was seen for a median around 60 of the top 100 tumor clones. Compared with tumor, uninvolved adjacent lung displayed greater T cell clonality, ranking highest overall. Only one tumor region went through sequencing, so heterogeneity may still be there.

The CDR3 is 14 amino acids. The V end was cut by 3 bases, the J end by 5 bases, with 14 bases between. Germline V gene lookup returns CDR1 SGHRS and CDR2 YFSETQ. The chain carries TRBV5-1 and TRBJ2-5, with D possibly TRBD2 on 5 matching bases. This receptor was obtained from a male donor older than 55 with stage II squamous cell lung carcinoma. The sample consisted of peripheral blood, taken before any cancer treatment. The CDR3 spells CASSWRQESETQYF. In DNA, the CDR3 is TGCGCCAGCAGCTGGAGGCAGGAGTCCGAGACCCAGTACTTC.